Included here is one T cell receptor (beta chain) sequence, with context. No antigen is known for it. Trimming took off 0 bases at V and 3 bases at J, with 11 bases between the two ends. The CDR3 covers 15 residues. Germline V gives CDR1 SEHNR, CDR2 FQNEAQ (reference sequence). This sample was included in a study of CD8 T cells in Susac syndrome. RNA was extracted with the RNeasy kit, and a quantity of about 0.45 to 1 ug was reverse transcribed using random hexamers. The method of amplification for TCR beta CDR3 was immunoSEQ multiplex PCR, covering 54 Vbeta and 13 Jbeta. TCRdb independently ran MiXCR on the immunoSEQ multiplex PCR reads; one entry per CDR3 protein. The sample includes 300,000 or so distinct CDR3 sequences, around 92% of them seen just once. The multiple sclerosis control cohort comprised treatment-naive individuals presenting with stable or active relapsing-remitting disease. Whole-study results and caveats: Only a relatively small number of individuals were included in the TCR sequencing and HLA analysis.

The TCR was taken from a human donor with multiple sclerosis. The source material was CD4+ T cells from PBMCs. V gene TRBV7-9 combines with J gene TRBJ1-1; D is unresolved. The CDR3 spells CASSLALRADTEAFF. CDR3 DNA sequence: TGTGCCAGCAGCTTAGCCCTGCGGGCGGACACTGAAGCTTTCTTT.